The sample holds many counts of the clone carrying this T cell receptor (beta chain). These data belong to a study of T-cell memory formation after mild COVID-19. CDR3 length: 13 amino acids. The germline V gene has CDR1 ENHRY and CDR2 SYGVKD. V was clipped by 6 bases and J by 4 bases; unmatched bases: 6. One entry per CDR3 protein results from TCRdb running MiXCR on the 5' RACE reads. Among 380,000 or so distinct CDR3 sequences listed, roughly an eighth were seen once. This chain links TRBV10-3 with TRBJ2-7; TRBD2 matches 7 bases. This clonotype originated in a man in his late teens or twenties who had mild COVID-19 (a few samples of this study predate the infection). Cell type and time point are not known. Source material: PBMCs or a T cell subset sorted from them (not recorded which). The CDR3 coding sequence is TGTGCCATCAGACCCGGTAGCGGGTACGAGCAGTACTTC. This sequence encodes CAIRPGSGYEQYF.